There are a few counts of the clone carrying this T cell receptor (beta chain). Germline CDR1 LGHNA, CDR2 YSLEER. V lost 1 base to trimming and J lost 7 bases; unmatched junction nucleotides: 6. This CDR3 is 14 amino acids long. In the source study's methods: Scientists estimated how many nucleated cells there were by amplifying reference gene primers. Data came from immunoSEQ multiplex PCR; TCRdb stores just in-frame clones and leaves some out. That table is the source of V, J and clone size, and D and trimming were worked out from the DNA. The sample lists approximately 92,000 clones, around 81% seen once, with about 8.7% in the top ten. This sample is drawn from a study of blood T cell repertoires in COVID-19. Study-level background: Researchers got acute and convalescent COVID-19 samples from the United States, Italy and Spain. Sample material is recorded as cDNA or gDNA derived from T cells, B-cell-depleted T cells, or PBMCs.

The chain employs TRBV4-3 and TRBJ1-2; 7 positions agree with TRBD1. Sample: peripheral blood. The receptor comes from a man aged 45-65 years who had recovered from COVID-19. CDR3 DNA: TGCGCCAGCAGCCAAGTGGCGTACAGGGGTGGCTACACCTTC. Protein: CASSQVAYRGGYTF.